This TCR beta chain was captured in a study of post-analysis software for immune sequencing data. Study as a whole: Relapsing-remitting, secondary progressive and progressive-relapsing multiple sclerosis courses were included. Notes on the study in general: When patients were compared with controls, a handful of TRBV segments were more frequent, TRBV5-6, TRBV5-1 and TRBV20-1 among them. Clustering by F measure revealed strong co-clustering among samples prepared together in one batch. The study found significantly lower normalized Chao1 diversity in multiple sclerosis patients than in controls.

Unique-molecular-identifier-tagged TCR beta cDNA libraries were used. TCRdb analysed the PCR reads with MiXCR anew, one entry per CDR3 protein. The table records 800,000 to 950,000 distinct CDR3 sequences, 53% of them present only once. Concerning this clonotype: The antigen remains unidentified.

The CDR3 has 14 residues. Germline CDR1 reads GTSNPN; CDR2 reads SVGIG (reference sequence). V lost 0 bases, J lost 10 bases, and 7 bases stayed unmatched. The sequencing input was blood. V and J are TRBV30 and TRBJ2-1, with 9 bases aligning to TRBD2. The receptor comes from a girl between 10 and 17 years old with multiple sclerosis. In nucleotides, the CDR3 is TGTGCCTGGAGTGTCCAGTTAGCGGGGGCCGAGCAGTTCTTC. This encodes CAWSVQLAGAEQFF.